This T cell receptor (beta chain) was captured by sequencing in a study of radiotherapy plus CTLA-4 blockade in lung cancer. The repertoire was sequenced with immunoSEQ multiplex PCR; TCRdb's copy has only in-frame clones and lacks some. The sample shows roughly 98,000 clones, about 85% of them seen only once. With 2 bases clipped from V and 6 bases from J, the junction kept 0 bases outside the gene matches. Germline V gene lookup returns CDR1 SGHNT and CDR2 YYREEE (reference sequence). The CDR3 runs 13 residues. The rearrangement uses TRBV5-4 and TRBJ2-2, with 8 bases that match TRBD1. This material consisted of peripheral blood, taken from a patient treated with radiotherapy plus ipilimumab. This TCR was sampled from a human donor with non-small cell lung cancer that progressed on radiotherapy plus ipilimumab. DNA for the CDR3: TGTGCCAGCAGCTTACAGGGGGCCGGGGAGCTGTTTTTT. The encoded protein is CASSLQGAGELFF.